This entry lists 12 T cell receptor beta chains sequenced from one sample in a study of T cells in Graves' hyperthyroidism and ophthalmopathy. Researchers took RNA transcripts and amplified the TCR beta CDR3 regions from them. First-round RT-PCR targeting the TCR CDR3 was performed with the HTBI primer set. Via MiXCR, TCRdb re-called the multiplex PCR reads, giving one row per CDR3 protein. This repertoire shows 400,000 to 550,000 distinct CDR3 sequences, about 15% found once; its top ten account for 17%. Sample: blood. The receptor source for this set is a woman aged 18 to 35 with Graves' hyperthyroidism.

This clonotype was seen ten or more times. This sequence joins TRBV12-3 or TRBV12-4 and TRBJ2-1; 7 positions agree with TRBD2. J was trimmed by 7 bases and V by 6 bases; bases with no gene match: 3. The CDR3 is 12 amino acids. Written as DNA, the CDR3 is TGTGCCAGCAGCGGGAGGTTGAATGAGCAGTTCTTC. The encoded protein is CASSGRLNEQFF.

This clonotype was observed at least ten times. This rearrangement joins TRBV2 to TRBJ1-2; 9 bases fit TRBD1. In germline, CDR1 is SNHLY, CDR2 FYNNEI. This CDR3 spans 15 amino acids. J lost 6 bases, V lost 7 bases, and 12 bases had no gene match. As DNA, the CDR3 is TGTGCCAGCATGACGGGACAGGGCACCTGGGATGGCTACACCTTC. Its protein product is CASMTGQGTWDGYTF.

This clonotype was counted only a few times. The CDR3 here is CASSLEAFNEKLFF. The CDR3, as DNA: TGTGCCAGCTCCCTGGAGGCCTTTAATGAAAAACTGTTTTTT. V usage is TRBV25-1 and J usage is TRBJ1-4; no clear D. The CDR3 covers 14 residues. Looked up from germline, CDR1 is MGHDK and CDR2 is SYGVNS. The V end was cut by 8 bases, the J end by 4 bases, with 14 bases between.

This clonotype was seen many times. The V gene is TRBV27, the J gene TRBJ2-7; TRBD1 aligns across 11 bases. CDR3 size: 14 residues. The germline gives CDR1 MNHEY, CDR2 SMNVEV (reference sequence). V trimming: 3 bases; J trimming: 9 bases; junction bases outside the gene matches: 7. CDR3 sequence (DNA): TGTGCCAGCAGTTTGCGGACAGGGGGCGACGGGCAGTACTTC. It encodes CASSLRTGGDGQYF.

This clonotype was counted ten times or more. The J gene is TRBJ2-7, the V gene TRBV7-2; D call uncertain. The CDR3 is 13 amino acids. The germline V and J ends were trimmed by 5 bases and 2 bases, with 10 bases remaining between them. CDR1 and CDR2 (germline): SGHTA, FQGNSA. The CDR3: CASSTRHPYEQYV. CDR3 nucleotide sequence: TGTGCCAGCAGCACCAGACACCCCTACGAGCAGTACGTC.

This clonotype appeared many times. The chain carries TRBV19 and TRBJ2-1; 9 bases align to TRBD1. The trim removed 5 bases at V and 8 bases at J, leaving 7 bases unmatched. Germline V gene sequence: CDR1 LNHDA, CDR2 SQIVND (reference sequence). The CDR3 is 14 amino acids. The CDR3 reads CASSDLQGADEQFF. The CDR3 DNA follows: TGTGCCAGTAGTGACCTACAGGGGGCGGATGAGCAGTTCTTC.

The V and J genes are TRBV25-1 and TRBJ1-1; D ambiguous. V lost 4 bases and J lost 13, with 16 bases in between. The CDR3 is 12 residues long. Germline lookup yields CDR1 MGHDK and CDR2 SYGVNS. CDR3 in amino acids: CASSALVGPSFF. Here the CDR3 DNA reads TGTGCCAGCAGTGCTCTTGTCGGCCCAAGTTTCTTT.

This clonotype was picked up many times. The chain is built from TRBV11-3 and TRBJ1-1; maybe TRBD1 (6 bases). This CDR3 region has 14 residues. The V gene's germline CDR1 is SGHNT and CDR2 YENEEA. V dropped 5 bases and J dropped 1 base, with 11 bases sitting between them. CDR3 residues: CASSVTGRNTEAFF. CDR3 coding DNA: TGTGCCAGCAGCGTGACAGGTCGGAACACTGAAGCTTTCTTT. The whole variable domain, remainder taken from reference TRBV11-3 and TRBJ1-1, is EAGVVQSPRYKIIEKKQPVAFWCNPISGHNTLYWYLQNLGQGPELLIRYENEEAVDDSQLPKDRFSAERLKGVDSTLKIQPAELGDSAVYLCASSVTGRNTEAFFGQGTRLTVV.

This clonotype was seen ten or more times. J is TRBJ1-5 and V is TRBV28; 7 bases map to TRBD1. Per the germline V gene, CDR1 is MDHEN and CDR2 is SYDVKM. This CDR3 has 14 amino acids. V dropped 8 bases and J dropped 3; count of bases not matched to a gene: 7. The CDR3 DNA reads as TGTGCCAGCGGTGGGACAGCCGCCAATCAGCCCCAGCATTTT. It specifies CASGGTAANQPQHF.

The rearrangement links TRBV19 to TRBJ1-2, with D perhaps TRBD1 (5 bases). The CDR3 spans 15 residues. Germline assignment: CDR1 LNHDA and CDR2 SQIVND (reference sequence). The V gene lost 0 bases and the J gene lost 8 bases, with 16 bases spanning the gap. For the CDR3, the DNA is TGTGCCAGTAGTATAGATACGGAGGGACCAGACGGCTACACCTTC. The encoded protein is CASSIDTEGPDGYTF.

The genes are TRBV15 and TRBJ1-5; the D is unclear. The CDR3 length is 14 residues. Germline CDR1 is LNHNV and CDR2 is YYDKDF (reference sequence). V lost 0 bases and J 4 bases, leaving 7 bases between the germline ends. CDR3 in amino acids: CATSRDSRNQPQHF. The DNA of the CDR3 is TGTGCCACCAGCAGAGATAGTAGGAATCAGCCCCAGCATTTT.

This clonotype was counted ten times or more. The rearrangement links TRBV20-1 to TRBJ2-2; D is undetermined. Germline V gene sequence: CDR1 DFQATT, CDR2 SNEGSKA (reference sequence). This CDR3 has 11 amino acids. V was shortened by 3 bases and J by 6 bases, with 5 bases between the two germline ends. The CDR3 bases are TGCAGTGCTAGCAATTCCGGGGAGCTGTTTTTT. Amino acid sequence: CSASNSGELFF.